Following are 23 T cell receptor beta chains from one sample sequenced in a study of T cells in Graves' hyperthyroidism and ophthalmopathy. TCR beta CDR3 regions were amplified from RNA transcripts. The TCR CDR3 first-round RT-PCR relied on the HTBI primer set. TCRdb redid the calling of the multiplex PCR reads with MiXCR, one entry per CDR3 protein. This table holds some 760,000 distinct CDR3 sequences, 14% found once. Sequencing was carried out using blood. These receptors came from a woman between 18 and 29 years old with Graves' hyperthyroidism.

The chain links TRBV10-3 to TRBJ2-2; D gene unclear. There are 12 residues in the CDR3. Germline CDR1 reads ENHRY; CDR2 reads SYGVKD. V lost 7 bases to trimming and J lost 4 bases, with 7 bases between them. CDR3 sequence reads: CAIKASTGELFF. For the CDR3, the DNA is TGTGCCATCAAGGCAAGCACCGGGGAGCTGTTTTTT.

This clonotype showed up many times. V is TRBV15 and J is TRBJ1-1; possible D gene TRBD1, 5 bases. Trimming took off 3 bases at V and 3 bases at J, with 11 bases between the two ends. CDR1 and CDR2 from the germline V gene are LNHNV and YYDKDF (reference sequence). The length of the CDR3 is 14 residues. The CDR3: CATSSAGVYTEAFF. The CDR3 coding sequence is TGTGCCACCAGCAGTGCGGGGGTCTACACTGAAGCTTTCTTT.

On this clonotype itself: A read error may be the cause here, since a much bigger clone is one base away. The chain joins TRBV7-9 to TRBJ2-1; no firm D call. The J call may not be correct, given that the DNA end is closer to TRBJ2-7. In germline, CDR1 is SEHNR, CDR2 FQNEAQ (reference sequence). CDR3 size: 13 residues. The DNA for the CDR3 is TGTGCCAGCAGCTCACACAGAGTCAATGAGCAGTACTTC. This encodes CASSSHRVNEQYF.

This clonotype showed up many times. The chain carries TRBV11-2 and TRBJ2-7; 11 nucleotides align to TRBD2. The CDR3 has 15 amino acids. Germline CDR1 and CDR2: SGHAT and FQNNGV. V was clipped by 5 bases and J by 0 bases; unmatched bases: 3. The CDR3 region has the DNA TGTGCCAGCAGCACGGGACTAGCGGTCTCCTACGAGCAGTACTTC. It is translated as CASSTGLAVSYEQYF.

This clonotype showed up just a few times. The CDR3 DNA reads as TGTGCCAGCAGCGTAGGAGGGAATAATGAAAAACTGTTTTTT. Translated, it gives CASSVGGNNEKLFF. J is TRBJ1-4 and V is TRBV9; D call uncertain. The CDR3 loop spans 14 amino acids. CDR1 is SGDLS and CDR2 is YYNGEE in the germline V gene. Trimming took off 0 bases at V and 4 bases at J, with 7 bases between the two ends.

The chain couples TRBV20-1 to TRBJ2-2; 8 bases are a match to TRBD2. The germline gives CDR1 DFQATT, CDR2 SNEGSKA (reference sequence). V shed 5 bases and J 1 base; nucleotides not matched to a gene: 15. This CDR3 has 18 residues. The CDR3 spells CSARDTSGKGGNTGELFF. DNA of the CDR3: TGCAGTGCTCGGGACACTAGCGGAAAAGGGGGGAACACCGGGGAGCTGTTTTTT.

This clonotype came up many times. The V and J genes are TRBV6-1 and TRBJ1-2; D not certain. There are 12 residues in the CDR3. Germline CDR1 reads MNHNS; CDR2 reads SASEGT. Trimming cost V 8 bases and J 4 bases, with 11 bases left between them. The CDR3 is CASSFSPYGYTF. The DNA of the CDR3 is TGTGCCAGCTCTTTCTCCCCCTATGGCTACACCTTC.

Of note for this clonotype: A read error may be the cause here, since a much bigger clone is one base away. The chain combines TRBV12-3 or TRBV12-4 with TRBJ2-7; weak D call: TRBD2 (5 bases). Gene TRBJ2-1 matches the end of the DNA better, so the J call may be wrong. This CDR3 has 16 residues. The CDR3 coding sequence is TGTGCCAGCAGTTTTGGAGGCGGAATCCTATCCTACGAGCAGTTCTTC. This sequence encodes CASSFGGGILSYEQFF.

This clonotype was found a few times. The genes are TRBV12-3 or TRBV12-4 and TRBJ1-6, with no clear D. This CDR3 contains 14 residues. Trimming shortened V by 6 bases and J by 7 bases, and 13 bases separated the two germline ends. CDR3 DNA: TGTGCCAGCAGCCTGCAAGTGGCAAATTCACCCCTCCACTTT. Amino acid sequence: CASSLQVANSPLHF.

This clonotype was recorded at least ten times. The V gene is TRBV7-2, the J gene TRBJ2-1; D might be TRBD1 (6 bases). This CDR3 contains 13 residues. The V gene's germline CDR1 is SGHTA and CDR2 FQGNSA. V gave up 5 bases and J gave up 8 bases, with 13 bases separating them. CDR3 sequence (DNA): TGTGCCAGCAGCCTTACAGGGTTCCATGAGCAGTTCTTC. Amino acid sequence: CASSLTGFHEQFF. The whole variable domain, filled in from reference TRBV7-2 and TRBJ2-1, reads GAGVSQSPSNKVTEKGKDVELRCDPISGHTALYWYRQSLGQGLEFLIYFQGNSAPDKSGLPSDRFSAERTGGSVSTLTIQRTQQEDSAVYLCASSLTGFHEQFFGPGTRLTVL.

In this sample, this clonotype turned up a few times. The chain is built from TRBV6-2 or TRBV6-3 and TRBJ2-2; 10 positions agree with TRBD2. V lost 7 bases to trimming and J lost 2 bases; unmatched junction nucleotides: 13. The CDR3 spans 18 residues. From germline, CDR1 is MNHEY and CDR2 SVGEGT. The CDR3 region has the DNA TGTGCCAGCACCCCTCAGATCATAGCGGGAGGCAACACCGGGGAGCTGTTTTTT. It yields the protein CASTPQIIAGGNTGELFF.

This clonotype was counted ten times or more. This chain joins TRBV11-2 and TRBJ1-2, with D possibly being TRBD1 (5 bases). The germline V gene has CDR1 SGHAT and CDR2 FQNNGV. Trimming took 3 bases from V and 8 from J, leaving 13 bases between them. CDR3 length equals 13 residues. CDR3 sequence: CASSFRGTSGYTF. CDR3 coding DNA: TGTGCCAGCAGCTTCCGCGGGACCTCGGGCTACACCTTC.

This clonotype was recorded many times. The V call is TRBV27, the J call TRBJ2-7; 7 bases agree with TRBD1. CDR1 and CDR2 from the germline V gene are MNHEY and SMNVEV (reference sequence). V shed 1 base, J shed 5 bases, and the junction held 5 bases outside the gene matches. This CDR3 region has 14 residues. CDR3 bases: TGTGCCAGCAGTTTATTAACAGGGGTGGACGAGCAGTACTTC. Amino acids: CASSLLTGVDEQYF.

This clonotype was recorded many times. V usage is TRBV7-9 and J usage is TRBJ2-5; TRBD2 agrees at 9 bases. The CDR3 has 16 residues. Germline CDR1 and CDR2: SEHNR and FQNEAQ (reference sequence). V gave up 4 bases and J gave up 1 base; unmatched junction bases: 7. The CDR3 sequence is CASSSSGTSSQETQYF. CDR3 DNA: TGTGCCAGCAGCTCGAGCGGGACTAGCAGCCAAGAGACCCAGTACTTC.

The table lists this clonotype with many counts. V gene TRBV11-2 combines with J gene TRBJ2-7; D is perhaps TRBD1 (6 bases). This CDR3 region has 13 residues. Germline CDR1 and CDR2: SGHAT and FQNNGV. V was cut by 5 bases and J by 3 bases, with 11 bases left in between. This CDR3 reads CASSAGQFYEQYF. In DNA form, the CDR3 reads TGTGCCAGCAGCGCCGGACAGTTCTACGAGCAGTACTTC.

This clonotype has at least ten counts. The chain links TRBV30 to TRBJ1-1, with D maybe TRBD1 (5 bases). This CDR3 contains 16 residues. With 0 bases removed from V and 1 base from J, the gap between germline ends came to 15 bases. Germline assignment: CDR1 GTSNPN and CDR2 SVGIG (reference sequence). CDR3 DNA sequence: TGTGCCTGGAGTGTACTGCGGGGCCGACAGAACACTGAAGCTTTCTTT. Protein: CAWSVLRGRQNTEAFF.

The gene calls are TRBV6-2 or TRBV6-3 and TRBJ1-5; maybe TRBD1 (6 bases). Germline V gene sequence: CDR1 MNHEY, CDR2 SVGEGT. The CDR3 is 18 amino acids. V was shortened by 0 bases and J by 2 bases, with 17 bases between the two germline ends. This CDR3 reads CASSYSRPGTNRNQPQHF. In nucleotides, the CDR3 is TGTGCCAGCAGTTACTCGAGGCCCGGGACAAACCGCAATCAGCCCCAGCATTTT.

J is TRBJ2-1 and V is TRBV28; D might be TRBD2 (5 bases). The V end was cut by 4 bases, the J end by 9 bases, with 10 bases between. There are 12 residues in the CDR3. Germline V CDR1 and CDR2: MDHEN, SYDVKM. In DNA, the CDR3 is TGTGCCAGCAGTTCCGGAGGTACTGAGCAGTTCTTC. It yields the protein CASSSGGTEQFF.

Concerning this clonotype itself: A much larger clone differs by one base, so this may be a read error. The V and J genes are TRBV18 and TRBJ2-1; 8 nucleotides align to TRBD2. CDR1 is KGHSH and CDR2 is LQKENI in the germline V gene. The CDR3 is made up of 14 amino acids. The CDR3 DNA sequence: TGTGCCAACTCACCACCGAGCGGGGGCCTTGAGCAGTTCTTC. Its translation: CANSPPSGGLEQFF.

The chain has TRBV24-1 and TRBJ1-2; D is possibly TRBD1 (6 bases). The CDR3 contains 13 residues. Trimming removed 7 bases from V and 10 bases from J, with 18 bases in between. The V gene's germline CDR1 is KGHDR and CDR2 SFDVKD. In DNA, the CDR3 is TGTGCCACCAGGGGGGCCGGGACATCTTACTACACCTTC. Translating it yields CATRGAGTSYYTF.

The gene calls are TRBV7-3 and TRBJ2-3, with D tentatively TRBD2 (6 bases). The V end was cut by 4 bases, the J end by 2 bases, with 16 bases between. The germline V gene encodes CDR1 SGHTA and CDR2 FQGTGA. The CDR3 runs to 16 residues. This CDR3 reads CASSSEAGISTDTQYF. The CDR3 coding sequence is TGTGCCAGCAGCTCGGAGGCGGGGATTTCCACAGATACGCAGTATTTT.

This sequence joins TRBV3-1 and TRBJ1-2; 7 bases fit TRBD1. The trim removed 4 bases at V and 5 bases at J, leaving 4 bases unmatched. This CDR3 region has 13 residues. Germline V gene data show CDR1 as LGHDT and CDR2 as YNNKEL (reference sequence). The CDR3 DNA reads TGTGCCAGCAGCCGGGCAGGGGGTTATGGCTACACCTTC. Protein product: CASSRAGGYGYTF.

This clonotype appeared many times. This sequence joins TRBV20-1 and TRBJ2-1; 12 nucleotides match TRBD2. The germline CDR1 and CDR2 sequences are DFQATT and SNEGSKA (reference sequence). The CDR3 totals 15 residues. V shed 1 base, J shed 5 bases, and the junction held 3 bases outside the gene matches. CDR3 residues: CSARGTSGNDNEQFF. CDR3 DNA: TGCAGTGCTAGAGGGACTAGCGGGAACGACAATGAGCAGTTCTTC.